This TCR beta chain was retrieved from a study of cytomegalovirus exposure and HLA in healthy donors. CDR1 is SNHLY and CDR2 is FYNNEI in the germline V gene. This CDR3 comprises 16 residues. V lost 1 base and J lost 2; bases outside the gene matches: 5. Nominally healthy donors provided the samples, though records likely missed some immune exposures. The primer mix had 60 Vbeta and 13 Jbeta primers. Sequencing used immunoSEQ multiplex PCR; TCRdb keeps in-frame clones, though not all of them. Here the sample spans tens of thousands of clones, 82% being singletons. The sequence derives from a woman in her late teens or twenties in good health and CMV-seropositive. The chain employs TRBV2 and TRBJ2-5; 9 bases map to TRBD1. Sequencing used PBMCs. DNA of the CDR3: TGTGCCAGCAGTGAAGACGAGGGACAGGGTCAAGAGACCCAGTACTTC. Amino acid sequence: CASSEDEGQGQETQYF.